The 27 T cell receptor beta chains below come from one sample, sequenced in a study of tumor-infiltrating lymphocytes in primary liver carcinoma. From unsorted bulk tissue weighing about 18-30 mg, DNA and RNA were co-extracted. A primer in the constant region served to generate TCR beta cDNA from 450 to 600 ng of total RNA. ARM-PCR, slightly modified, supplied the TCR beta libraries through three nested multiplex PCR rounds. TRBV1-TRBV30 forward primers and a C-beta reverse primer were used in the first two PCR rounds, which each ran for 10 cycles. Each CDR3 protein is one row after TCRdb ran MiXCR on the multiplex PCR reads. The table records approximately 53,000 distinct CDR3 sequences, about 77% of them present only once. Sequencing was performed on liver tumor tissue from sampling region 5. Subset here: tumor region T5, tumor centre. The source is a man in his forties or fifties with primary liver carcinoma and hepatitis B virus infection.

The sample holds one count of this clonotype. This likely comes from a read error, as the CDR3 has no conserved phenylalanine or tryptophan at its end. This chain joins TRBV11-3 and TRBJ2-1; D gene uncertain. The CDR3 sequence is 12 residues long. Germline values: CDR1 SGHNT, CDR2 YENEEA. The CDR3 bases are TGTGCCATCAGCTTAAATGCCGATGAGCAGTTCCTC. Amino acids: CAISLNADEQFL.

With respect to this clonotype: At one end, the junction sequence differs from germline, possibly due to a read error. The chain carries TRBV5-1 and TRBJ1-1; 7 bases map to TRBD1. The germline CDR1 and CDR2 sequences are SGHRS and YFSETQ. This CDR3 has 15 amino acids. This chain's CDR3 is CASSLPTGMNTEAFF. CDR3 nucleotide sequence: TGCGCCAGCAGTTTGCCGACAGGGATGAACACCGAAGCTTTCTTT.

As regards this clonotype: The final CDR3 position lacks the conserved phenylalanine or tryptophan, pointing to a likely read error. The chain combines TRBV7-9 with TRBJ2-1; no definite D call. The CDR3 is 14 amino acids. The germline CDR1 and CDR2 sequences are SEHNR and FQNEAQ (reference sequence). The CDR3 here is CASSLSLPSHGQFL. The CDR3 nucleotides are TGTGCCAGTAGCTTATCACTCCCTAGTCATGGGCAGTTCTTA.

This clonotype was counted a few times. V and J are TRBV20-1 and TRBJ2-7, with D perhaps matching TRBD2 (5 bases). The ends were cut back, 6 bases at V and 3 bases at J, with 15 bases in the middle. The germline gives CDR1 DFQATT, CDR2 SNEGSKA (reference sequence). The CDR3 sequence is 13 residues long. This chain's CDR3 is CSAPVSAGYEQYF. DNA for the CDR3: TGCAGTGCCCCAGTCTCGGCGGGCTACGAGCAGTACTTC.

In the case of this clonotype: A junction end diverges from the germline sequence, so it may reflect a read error. The rearrangement uses TRBV6-5 and TRBJ2-3; 8 bases agree with TRBD2. The CDR3 sequence is 15 residues long. The germline V gene has CDR1 MNHEY and CDR2 SVGAGI. In DNA, the CDR3 is TGTGCCAGCAACACAGGACTAGCTGGAACAGATACGCAGTACTTT. Translation: CASNTGLAGTDTQYF.

For this clonotype: The junction differs from germline at one of its ends, possibly a read error. The chain carries TRBV5-6 and TRBJ1-6; 10 nucleotides align to TRBD1. Germline values: CDR1 SGHDT, CDR2 YYEEEE. This CDR3 spans 17 amino acids. CDR3 protein: CVSSSLTGTGVDSPLHF. As DNA, the CDR3 is TGCGTCAGCAGCTCCCTAACCGGGACAGGGGTTGATTCACCCCTCCACTTT. The variable domain in full, completed from reference TRBV5-6 and TRBJ1-6, reads DAGVTQSPTHLIKTRGQQVTLRCSPKSGHDTVSWYQQALGQGPQFIFQYYEEEERQRGNFPDRFSGHQFPNYSSELNVNALLLGDSALYLCVSSSLTGTGVDSPLHFGNGTRLTVT.

Details on this clonotype: One junction end does not reproduce the germline sequence, and a read error may be involved. CDR3 DNA: TGTGCCAGCAGCTTAGTGAGTAGTAATACTGCCTACGAACAGTATTTC. Its protein is CASSLVSSNTAYEQYF. The rearrangement links TRBV7-8 to TRBJ2-7; D call uncertain. CDR3 length equals 16 residues. Germline CDR1 SGHVS, CDR2 FQNEAQ.

The chain has TRBV6-1 and TRBJ2-7, with D possibly TRBD1 on 5 matching bases. The CDR3 extends over 16 amino acids. V lost 11 bases and J lost 4, with 27 bases in between. Germline V gene lookup returns CDR1 MNHNS and CDR2 SASEGT. The CDR3 loop reads CAGTPRSEQGSYEQYF. CDR3 in DNA: TGTGCCGGCACCCCACGGTCGGAGCAGGGCTCATACGAGCAGTACTTC.

This clonotype was detected only a few times. The junction shows a germline mismatch at one end, possibly a read error. This chain joins TRBV6-2 or TRBV6-3 and TRBJ2-2; possibly TRBD1 for D (6 bases). Germline V gene lookup returns CDR1 MNHEY and CDR2 SVGEGT. The CDR3 contains 15 residues. The CDR3 DNA is TGTGCTAGCAGACTTACAGGGACCAACACCTGGGAGCTGTTTTTT. Protein: CASRLTGTNTWELFF.

This chain joins TRBV29-1 and TRBJ1-1, with a tentative D call TRBD1 (6 bases). Trimming left V 6 bases short and J 7 bases short, with 18 bases between. The germline V gene encodes CDR1 SQVTM and CDR2 ANQGSEA. CDR3 length equals 13 residues. This chain's CDR3 is CSVRGRVDIEAFF. CDR3 sequence (DNA): TGCAGCGTCAGGGGACGCGTGGACATTGAAGCTTTCTTT.

This clonotype was recorded many times. This rearrangement joins TRBV6-1 to TRBJ2-1; D is perhaps TRBD1 (5 bases). In germline, CDR1 is MNHNS, CDR2 SASEGT. The V gene lost 3 bases and the J gene lost 0 bases, with 9 bases spanning the gap. The CDR3 has 15 amino acids. Written as DNA, the CDR3 is TGTGCCAGCAGTGATGACAGATACTCCTACAATGAGCAGTTCTTC. It is translated as CASSDDRYSYNEQFF.

In regard to this clonotype: The junction differs from germline at one of its ends, possibly a read error. The genes are TRBV6-1 and TRBJ2-2, with 8 bases fitting TRBD1. There are 12 residues in the CDR3. Germline CDR1 and CDR2: MNHNS and SASEGT. The CDR3 sequence: CDSRQGNGELFF. The CDR3 coding sequence is TGTGACAGCAGACAGGGGAACGGGGAGCTATTTTTT.

Points on this clonotype: At one end the junction does not follow the germline gene, possibly because of a read error. This chain links TRBV4-3 with TRBJ2-5; D might be TRBD2 (6 bases). This CDR3 contains 17 residues. Germline CDR1 and CDR2: LGHNA and YSLEER. The CDR3 loop reads CASSQAGSGRTGETQNF. CDR3 bases: TGCGCCAGCAGCCAAGCGGGTAGCGGTAGGACTGGTGAGACCCAGAACTTC.

This clonotype was seen once. The germline gene is not matched at one end of the junction; a read error may be the cause. The chain has TRBV11-1 and TRBJ2-6, with a weak D call TRBD1 (5 bases). The length of the CDR3 is 14 residues. The V gene's germline CDR1 is SGHAT and CDR2 FQDESV (reference sequence). For the CDR3, the DNA is TGTGCCAACAACTGGAACTCTGGGGCCAAGGTCCTGACTTTC. Amino acids: CANNWNSGAKVLTF.

Comment on this clonotype: The junction departs from the called germline gene at one end, perhaps through a read error. The chain uses TRBV2 and TRBJ1-5, with 8 bases fitting TRBD1. CDR3 length: 14 amino acids. Germline CDR1 and CDR2: SNHLY and FYNNEI. The DNA of the CDR3 is TGTGTCAGCAGTAAAGAGACAGGGGAGGAGTCCCAGCATTTT. Translating gives CVSSKETGEESQHF. Filled out from reference TRBV2 and TRBJ1-5, the complete variable domain reads EPEVTQTPSHQVTQMGQEVILRCVPISNHLYFYWYRQILGQKVEFLVSFYNNEISEKSEIFDDQFSVERPDGSNFTLKIRSTKLEDSAMYFCVSSKETGEESQHFGDGTRLSIL.

For this clonotype: The junction differs from germline at one of its ends, possibly a read error. The rearrangement links TRBV12-3 or TRBV12-4 to TRBJ1-1; no clear D gene. The CDR3 spans 12 residues. CDR3: CAGSFHTNWAFF. The CDR3 DNA reads TGTGCCGGCAGTTTTCATACAAACTGGGCTTTCTTT.

About this clonotype itself: This may arise from a read error, as a much more abundant clone is one base away. The J gene is TRBJ1-5, the V gene TRBV11-2; no clear D. CDR3 length: 16 amino acids. Germline V lookup: CDR1 SGHAT, CDR2 FQNNGV. This chain's CDR3 is CASGLGGTGRAQPQHF. CDR3 bases: TGTGCCAGCGGCTTAGGAGGCACGGGTCGGGCTCAGCCCCAGCATTTT.

As regards this clonotype: No conserved phenylalanine or tryptophan ends this CDR3, so it is likely a read error. The chain joins TRBV11-1 to TRBJ2-2, with unresolved D. The CDR3 sequence is 13 residues long. Per the germline V gene, CDR1 is SGHAT and CDR2 is FQDESV (reference sequence). CDR3 protein: CASSFWDTGELFS. The CDR3 nucleotides read TGTGCCAGCAGCTTTTGGGATACCGGAGAGCTGTTTTCT.

With respect to this clonotype: A junction boundary mismatches the germline segment, possibly from a read error. The chain recombines TRBV5-5 with TRBJ2-7; perhaps TRBD2 as D (5 bases). The CDR3 is made up of 13 amino acids. The germline V gene has CDR1 SGHKS and CDR2 YYEKEE (reference sequence). DNA for the CDR3: TGTGCCAGCAGCTTACCGACGGGGTACGAGCGGTACTTC. This encodes CASSLPTGYERYF.

The chain carries TRBV4-2 and TRBJ1-4; no definite D call. V shed 7 bases and J shed 8 bases, with 17 bases lying between them. The CDR3 spans 14 residues. Per the germline V gene, CDR1 is LGHNA and CDR2 is YNFKEQ. CDR3 nucleotides: TGTGCCAGCATTCCTGGCAGGACGCAGGAAAAACTGTTTTTT. It yields the protein CASIPGRTQEKLFF.

About this clonotype: An end of the junction differs from the germline gene, which may be a read error. V gene TRBV14 combines with J gene TRBJ2-3, with D unclear. Germline loops: CDR1 SGHDN, CDR2 FVKESK. The CDR3 is made up of 13 amino acids. CDR3 region: CASGPGYTDTKYF. In nucleotides, the CDR3 is TGTGCCAGCGGCCCAGGATACACAGATACGAAGTATTTT.

A remark on this clonotype: In this CDR3 the conserved last residue, phenylalanine or tryptophan, is missing, so a read error is likely. J is TRBJ1-1 and V is TRBV4-2, with D possibly matching TRBD1 (6 bases). V lost 7 bases and J lost 5, with 17 bases in between. CDR3 length: 14 amino acids. CDR1 is LGHNA, CDR2 YNFKEQ, per germline. Written as DNA, the CDR3 is TGTGCCAGCAACAAGGCTGGACAGTCGACTGAAGCTTTCTAT. Translation: CASNKAGQSTEAFY.

In regard to this clonotype: It is likely a read error, because the conserved phenylalanine at the end of the CDR3 is missing. The chain employs TRBV11-2 and TRBJ2-7; tentatively, D is TRBD1 (5 bases). Germline V lookup: CDR1 SGHAT, CDR2 FQNNGV. This CDR3 contains 14 residues. CDR3 DNA sequence: TGTGCCAGCAGCTCTAACAGGAGCTCCTACGATCAGTACCTC. This translates into CASSSNRSSYDQYL.

V usage is TRBV6-1 and J usage is TRBJ2-3; D tentatively reads TRBD1 or TRBD2 (5 bases each). Germline V gene sequence: CDR1 MNHNS, CDR2 SASEGT. This CDR3 region has 16 residues. The V and J ends lost 2 bases and 4 bases respectively, with 16 bases between them. DNA of the CDR3: TGTGCCAGCAGTGAAATAGGAGGACAATACGCAGATACGCAGTATTTT. Its protein product is CASSEIGGQYADTQYF.

As to this clonotype: This likely comes from a read error, as the CDR3 has no conserved phenylalanine or tryptophan at its end. The rearrangement joins TRBV27 to TRBJ2-1, with 11 bases that match TRBD2. J lost 7 bases, V lost 6 bases, and 11 bases had no gene match. The length of the CDR3 is 16 residues. The V gene's germline CDR1 is MNHEY and CDR2 SMNVEV (reference sequence). CDR3 sequence (DNA): TGTGCCAGCAGCGACCTTAGCGGGAGGGGAATTAATGAGCAGTTCTCC. This sequence encodes CASSDLSGRGINEQFS.

The count of this clonotype is one. It is likely a read error, because the conserved phenylalanine at the end of the CDR3 is missing. CDR3 DNA: TGTGCCAGCGCTCAGGGACAGCCACAAGAGACCCAGTACTTA. It specifies CASAQGQPQETQYL. The rearrangement uses TRBV12-3 or TRBV12-4 and TRBJ2-5; TRBD1 agrees at 7 bases. Unmatched junction bases numbered 8, after V lost 8 bases and J lost 2 bases. This CDR3 has 14 amino acids.

To note about this clonotype: Relative to the germline gene, one junction end is altered; a read error may explain this. The chain has TRBV29-1 and TRBJ2-5, with TRBD2 identical over 8 bases. The length of the CDR3 is 14 residues. Germline V CDR1 and CDR2: SQVTM, ANQGSEA. CDR3 bases: TGCAGCATTGAAGATAAGACTAGCGTGGAGACCCAGTACTTC. Translated: CSIEDKTSVETQYF.